The 28 T cell receptor beta chains listed next were all sequenced from one sample in a study of regulatory dendritic cells for organ transplantation. No antigens are known for them. Sorted subsets were CFSE-labeled and cultured approximately 5 days with allogeneic dendritic cells. The protocol was immunoSEQ multiplex PCR, while the TCRdb copy is restricted to in-frame clones and leaves out a portion. Among 9,500 to 15,000 clones listed, approximately 56% were seen once. Sequenced material: naive CD8+ T cells from blood cultured with dendritic cells. Subset in this sample: CD45RA+ naive T cells. The receptors originated from a human donor in good health.

Comment on this clone: The CDR3 does not end in the conserved phenylalanine or tryptophan, so this is likely a read error. Because the CDR3's place on the DNA is in doubt, the DNA is left out and the CDR3 is given as listed by TCRdb. The chain employs TRBV5-6 and TRBJ1-1; the D call of TRBD1 is as the table states it, not checked on the DNA. Germline-derived CDR1 and CDR2 are SGHDT and YYEEEE. With termini counted, the CDR3 has 14 amino acids. This CDR3 reads CASSLAQRQGAQVG.

The chain combines TRBV4-3 with TRBJ1-3; 7 bases fit TRBD1. The length of the CDR3 is 15 residues. CDR1 LGHNA and CDR2 YSLEER come from the germline V gene. V shed 0 bases, J shed 4 bases, and the junction held 3 bases outside the gene matches. CDR3 sequence reads: CASSQDQGDGNTIYF. CDR3 sequence (DNA): TGCGCCAGCAGCCAAGACCAGGGGGACGGAAACACCATATATTTT.

The rearrangement uses TRBV10-3 and TRBJ1-5, with D perhaps matching TRBD1 (6 bases). Between the trimmed V and J ends, which lost 11 bases and 0 bases, there was a span of 11 bases. Germline-derived CDR1 and CDR2 are ENHRY and SYGVKD. The CDR3 is 13 amino acids. CDR3 sequence (DNA): TGTGCCGTTCGGACAGATAGCAATCAGCCCCAGCATTTT. It specifies CAVRTDSNQPQHF.

This clone was found a few times. The rearrangement joins TRBV7-6 to TRBJ2-3; TRBD1 aligns across 7 bases. J was trimmed by 2 bases and V by 1 base; bases with no gene match: 3. CDR1 SGHVS and CDR2 FNYEAQ come from the germline V gene. The CDR3 covers 15 residues. CDR3 amino acids: CASSLEGALTDTQYF. The CDR3 DNA sequence: TGTGCCAGCAGCTTAGAGGGGGCTCTCACAGATACGCAGTATTTT.

This clone was counted between two and nine times. CDR3 in DNA: TGTGCCAGCAGCTCGAGAGCCTATAACTATGGCTACACCTTC. Amino acid sequence: CASSSRAYNYGYTF. The chain couples TRBV7-9 to TRBJ1-2; D not certain. The CDR3 contains 14 residues. Germline V gene sequence: CDR1 SEHNR, CDR2 FQNEAQ (reference sequence). The V gene lost 4 bases and the J gene lost 1 base, with 10 bases spanning the gap. The entire variable domain, with the rest obtained from reference TRBV7-9 and TRBJ1-2, is as follows: DTGVSQNPRHKITKRGQNVTFRCDPISEHNRLYWYRQTLGQGPEFLTYFQNEAQLEKSRLLSDRFSAERPKGSFSTLEIQRTEQGDSAMYLCASSSRAYNYGYTFGSGTRLTVV.

The rearrangement uses TRBV11-2 and TRBJ2-1, with 15 bases lining up with TRBD2. Germline CDR1 SGHAT, CDR2 FQNNGV. V lost 0 bases to trimming and J lost 8 bases; unmatched junction nucleotides: 11. This CDR3 has 19 residues. CDR3 bases: TGTGCCAGCAGCTTAGATCACGGACTAGCGGGGGGGCCGAATGATGAGCAGTTCTTC. The encoded protein is CASSLDHGLAGGPNDEQFF. The full variable domain, rest sourced from reference TRBV11-2 and TRBJ2-1, is EAGVAQSPRYKIIEKRQSVAFWCNPISGHATLYWYQQILGQGPKLLIQFQNNGVVDDSQLPKDRFSAERLKGVDSTLKIQPAKLEDSAVYLCASSLDHGLAGGPNDEQFFGPGTRLTVL.

V is TRBV4-1 and J is TRBJ1-6, with 7 bases fitting TRBD1. Germline values: CDR1 MGHRA, CDR2 YSYEKL. The CDR3 is 14 amino acids. V dropped 4 bases and J dropped 7; count of bases not matched to a gene: 4. CDR3 in DNA: TGCGCCAGCAGCCCGACAGGGATGAATTCACCCCTCCACTTT. Amino acids: CASSPTGMNSPLHF.

The chain carries TRBV5-8 and TRBJ2-2; a weak D match, TRBD2 (5 bases). Germline values: CDR1 SGHTS, CDR2 YDEGEE. Deletions cut 8 bases from V and 4 bases from J, with 15 bases between. The CDR3 covers 14 residues. CDR3 residues: CARERARGTGELFF. In nucleotides, the CDR3 is TGTGCCAGAGAACGGGCTCGGGGCACCGGGGAGCTGTTTTTT.

The chain is built from TRBV7-8 and TRBJ2-7; 11 bases are a match to TRBD1. Germline V lookup: CDR1 SGHVS, CDR2 FQNEAQ. J gave up 2 bases and V 6 bases, and 6 bases lay outside the gene matches. The CDR3 sequence is 15 residues long. CDR3 sequence: CASRNGTGGAYEQYF. CDR3 coding DNA: TGTGCCAGCAGAAACGGGACAGGGGGGGCCTACGAGCAGTACTTC.

The chain has TRBV27 and TRBJ2-4, with D perhaps matching TRBD2 (6 bases). Germline assignment: CDR1 MNHEY and CDR2 SMNVEV (reference sequence). V was clipped by 1 base and J by 2 bases, with 9 bases between them. The CDR3 is 15 amino acids. CDR3 loop: CASSLYRGSKNIQYF. The CDR3 coding sequence is TGTGCCAGCAGTTTATACCGGGGGTCCAAAAACATTCAGTACTTC.

V and J are TRBV6-5 and TRBJ1-2, with 8 bases matching TRBD1. The ends lost 4 bases at V and 4 bases at J; junction bases unmatched: 8. CDR1 and CDR2 (germline): MNHEY, SVGAGI. This CDR3 has 15 amino acids. CDR3 protein: CASSSDRGSLYGYTF. The CDR3 coding sequence is TGTGCCAGCAGTTCCGACAGGGGTTCTCTCTATGGCTACACCTTC.

The rearrangement joins TRBV7-6 to TRBJ2-2, with 16 bases matching TRBD2. The CDR3 loop spans 18 amino acids. Germline V gene data show CDR1 as SGHVS and CDR2 as FNYEAQ. V was pared by 5 bases and J by 4 bases, with 7 bases of the junction left unmatched. The CDR3 is CASSLGTSGGAGTGELFF. For the CDR3, the DNA is TGTGCCAGCAGCCTCGGGACTAGCGGGGGGGCCGGCACCGGGGAGCTGTTTTTT.

The chain employs TRBV6-5 and TRBJ1-1; TRBD1 is a possible D gene (6 bases). Trimming took off 0 bases at V and 4 bases at J, with 12 bases between the two ends. The CDR3 is made up of 15 amino acids. Germline CDR1 reads MNHEY; CDR2 reads SVGAGI. CDR3 loop: CASSYSGQGSTEAFF. The CDR3 region has the DNA TGTGCCAGCAGTTACTCGGGGCAGGGGAGCACTGAAGCTTTCTTT.

V usage is TRBV6-6 and J usage is TRBJ1-3, with 10 nucleotides matching TRBD1. The J segment lost 7 bases and the V segment lost 4 bases, leaving 4 bases of the junction unmatched. The CDR3 runs 14 residues. Germline lookup yields CDR1 MNHNY and CDR2 SVGAGI (reference sequence). The CDR3 loop reads CASSFLGQGNTIYF. In DNA, the CDR3 is TGTGCCAGCAGTTTCTTGGGACAGGGGAACACCATATATTTT.

The V call is TRBV29-1, the J call TRBJ2-2; D possibly corresponds to TRBD2 (5 bases). CDR1 and CDR2 from the germline V gene are SQVTM and ANQGSEA. The ends were cut back, 4 bases at V and 3 bases at J, with 9 bases in the middle. CDR3 length: 13 amino acids. CDR3: CSVVEGYTGELFF. Written as DNA, the CDR3 is TGCAGCGTTGTCGAGGGTTACACCGGGGAGCTGTTTTTT.

The V gene is TRBV11-2, the J gene TRBJ2-3, with no clear D. The CDR3 is 15 amino acids. Germline CDR1 SGHAT, CDR2 FQNNGV. V was pared by 8 bases and J by 1 base, with 16 bases between. DNA for the CDR3: TGTGCCAGCTCAATGGCTGTTTCTGGCACAGATACGCAGTATTTT. It specifies CASSMAVSGTDTQYF.

The rearrangement uses TRBV5-6 and TRBJ2-3; 11 nucleotides line up with TRBD2. The CDR3 contains 19 residues. CDR1 is SGHDT, CDR2 YYEEEE, per germline. Trimming took 4 bases from V and 2 from J; bases not matched to a gene: 15. In DNA form, the CDR3 reads TGTGCCAGCAGCCCCGGGGGGGCTAGCGGGGGGACTCACACAGATACGCAGTATTTT. Translation: CASSPGGASGGTHTDTQYF.

This rearrangement joins TRBV4-2 to TRBJ2-1; 9 bases are a match to TRBD2. The germline gives CDR1 LGHNA, CDR2 YNFKEQ. V lost 0 bases, J lost 4 bases, and 4 bases stayed unmatched. The length of the CDR3 is 16 residues. In DNA, the CDR3 is TGTGCCAGCAGCCAAGACTGGACTAGCGTATACAATGAGCAGTTCTTC. The encoded protein is CASSQDWTSVYNEQFF.

The chain has TRBV5-8 and TRBJ2-1; 7 nucleotides align to TRBD2. This CDR3 region has 16 residues. J was trimmed by 0 bases and V by 2 bases; bases with no gene match: 5. The germline V gene has CDR1 SGHTS and CDR2 YDEGEE. CDR3 nucleotides: TGTGCCAGCAGCTTCCCGGGGACTACCTCCTACAATGAGCAGTTCTTC. Encoded protein: CASSFPGTTSYNEQFF.

The chain is built from TRBV6-5 and TRBJ1-5; possibly TRBD1 for D (5 bases). CDR3 length: 13 amino acids. CDR1 MNHEY and CDR2 SVGAGI come from the germline V gene. Trimming removed 6 bases at V and 3 bases at J, with 9 bases between. CDR3 protein: CASSRGTNQPQHF. The CDR3 bases are TGTGCCAGCAGCCGCGGGACCAATCAGCCCCAGCATTTT.

The sample holds a few counts of this clone. The sample contains more than one DNA sequence encoding this CDR3. The chain has TRBV27 and TRBJ2-1, with 7 bases identical to TRBD1. Germline V CDR1 and CDR2: MNHEY, SMNVEV (reference sequence). The CDR3 extends over 14 amino acids. The trim removed 6 bases at V and 2 bases at J, leaving 4 bases unmatched. CDR3 amino acids: CASRPGTAYNEQFF. In nucleotides, the CDR3 is TGTGCCAGCAGGCCCGGGACAGCCTACAATGAGCAGTTCTTC.

The chain uses TRBV4-3 and TRBJ2-1; D ambiguous. Deletions cut 0 bases from V and 3 bases from J, with 12 bases between. Per the germline V gene, CDR1 is LGHNA and CDR2 is YSLEER. This CDR3 comprises 16 residues. In nucleotides, the CDR3 is TGCGCCAGCAGCCAAGATCGAGCGCAGTACTACAATGAGCAGTTCTTC. Translation: CASSQDRAQYYNEQFF.

CDR3 sequence: CSVEDPGLWETQYF. In DNA, the CDR3 is TGCAGCGTTGAAGATCCGGGTCTCTGGGAGACCCAGTACTTC. The rearrangement uses TRBV29-1 and TRBJ2-5; no clear D gene. The CDR3 covers 14 residues. Germline V lookup: CDR1 SQVTM, CDR2 ANQGSEA. Trimming left V 0 bases short and J 5 bases short, with 13 bases between.

The J gene is TRBJ1-1, the V gene TRBV19, with unresolved D. The CDR3 spans 14 residues. V dropped 7 bases and J dropped 1 base, with 13 bases sitting between them. CDR1 LNHDA and CDR2 SQIVND come from the germline V gene (reference sequence). Here the CDR3 DNA reads TGTGCCAGTACCCCGGGATGGACGAACACTGAAGCTTTCTTT. Translated, it gives CASTPGWTNTEAFF.

The chain uses TRBV6-5 and TRBJ2-7; possibly TRBD2 for D (5 bases). Deletions cut 0 bases from V and 2 bases from J, with 14 bases between. Per the germline V gene, CDR1 is MNHEY and CDR2 is SVGAGI. The CDR3 loop spans 16 amino acids. Here the CDR3 reads CASSYSASGTAYEQYF. CDR3 nucleotide sequence: TGTGCCAGCAGTTACTCGGCCAGCGGAACTGCCTACGAGCAGTACTTC.

The chain carries TRBV4-2 and TRBJ2-7; D possibly corresponds to TRBD1 (6 bases). CDR1 and CDR2 (germline): LGHNA, YNFKEQ. This CDR3 is built from 13 residues. Trimming removed 4 bases at V and 6 bases at J, with 13 bases between. The CDR3 region is CASSPAWGPEQYF. In DNA form, the CDR3 reads TGTGCCAGCAGCCCCGCTTGGGGGCCCGAGCAGTACTTC.

The rearrangement uses TRBV11-3 and TRBJ1-1; TRBD1 is a possible D gene (6 bases). This CDR3 has 13 amino acids. Trimming shortened V by 5 bases and J by 5 bases, and 12 bases separated the two germline ends. The V gene's germline CDR1 is SGHNT and CDR2 YENEEA. The CDR3 here is CASSLPGETEAFF. Written as DNA, the CDR3 is TGTGCCAGCAGCCTTCCAGGGGAAACTGAAGCTTTCTTT.

This clone was seen more than once but under ten times. The same CDR3 also results from other DNA sequences found in this sample. This chain links TRBV5-6 with TRBJ2-7; TRBD2 matches at 7 bases. With 3 bases clipped from V and 2 bases from J, the junction kept 8 bases outside the gene matches. The length of the CDR3 is 15 residues. The V gene's germline CDR1 is SGHDT and CDR2 YYEEEE. The CDR3 protein is CASSSGWGGTYEQYF. Here the CDR3 DNA reads TGTGCCAGCAGCTCCGGCTGGGGGGGAACCTACGAGCAGTACTTC. The whole variable domain, filled in from reference TRBV5-6 and TRBJ2-7, reads DAGVTQSPTHLIKTRGQQVTLRCSPKSGHDTVSWYQQALGQGPQFIFQYYEEEERQRGNFPDRFSGHQFPNYSSELNVNALLLGDSALYLCASSSGWGGTYEQYFGPGTRLTVT.